This TCR beta chain was obtained from a study of T cell repertoires in cytomegalovirus infection. Study results and caveats: The study found HLA-C-restricted CMV-specific TCR beta clonotypes dominating the ex vivo response.

This clonotype occurred many times. Its antigen is unidentified. MiXCR was run by TCRdb on the reads, yielding one entry per CDR3 protein. The sample includes some 77,000 distinct CDR3 sequences, 3% to 4.5% of them seen just once. V gave up 5 bases and J gave up 10 bases, with 23 bases separating them. This CDR3 comprises 15 residues. Germline V CDR1 and CDR2: SGHTA, FQGTGA. The specimen sequenced was PBMCs. The chain combines TRBV7-3 with TRBJ1-1, with D possibly being TRBD1 (6 bases). The receptor's source is a human donor in good health (CMV status not recorded). Some clones in this sample may be carry-over from other donors' samples. CDR3 sequence: CASSGRTPRTDVAFF. Here the CDR3 DNA reads TGTGCCAGCAGCGGCCGGACCCCTCGGACAGACGTAGCTTTCTTT.